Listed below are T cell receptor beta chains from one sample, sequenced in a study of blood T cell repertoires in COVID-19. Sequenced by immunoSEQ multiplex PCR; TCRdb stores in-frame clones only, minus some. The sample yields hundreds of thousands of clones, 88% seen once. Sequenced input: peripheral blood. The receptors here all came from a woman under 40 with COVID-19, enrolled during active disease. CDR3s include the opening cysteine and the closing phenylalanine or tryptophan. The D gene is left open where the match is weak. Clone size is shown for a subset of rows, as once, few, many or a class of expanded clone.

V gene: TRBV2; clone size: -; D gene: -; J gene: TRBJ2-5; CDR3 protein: CASRQGETQYF; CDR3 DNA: TGTGCCAGCAGGCAGGGAGAGACCCAGTACTTC
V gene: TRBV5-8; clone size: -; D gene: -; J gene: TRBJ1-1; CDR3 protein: CASSAYRDKTEAFF; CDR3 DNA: TGTGCCAGCAGCGCCTATCGGGACAAGACTGAAGCTTTCTTT
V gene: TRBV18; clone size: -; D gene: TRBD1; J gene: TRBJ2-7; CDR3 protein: CASSPPGQVPYEQYF; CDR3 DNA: TGTGCCAGCTCACCCCCGGGACAGGTCCCCTACGAGCAGTACTTC
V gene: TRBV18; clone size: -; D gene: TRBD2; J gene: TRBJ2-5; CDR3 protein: CASSPPGSGSGTQYF; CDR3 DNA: TGTGCCAGCTCACCCCCCGGAAGCGGGAGTGGAACCCAGTACTTC
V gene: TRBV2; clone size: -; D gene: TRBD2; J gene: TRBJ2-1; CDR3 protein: CASRRSGRGGNEQFF; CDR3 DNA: TGTGCCAGCAGAAGGAGCGGGAGGGGAGGCAATGAGCAGTTCTTC
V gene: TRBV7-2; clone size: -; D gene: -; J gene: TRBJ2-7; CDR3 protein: CASSSGADPYEQYF; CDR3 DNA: TGTGCCAGCAGCTCTGGAGCAGATCCCTACGAGCAGTACTTC
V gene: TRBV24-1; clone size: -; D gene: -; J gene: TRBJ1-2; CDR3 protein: CATSDTDYGYTF; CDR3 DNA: TGTGCCACCAGCGACACTGACTATGGCTACACCTTC
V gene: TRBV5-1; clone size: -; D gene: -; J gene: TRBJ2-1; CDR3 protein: CASSPESAGGEQFF; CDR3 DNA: TGCGCCAGCAGCCCGGAATCAGCGGGCGGTGAGCAGTTCTTC
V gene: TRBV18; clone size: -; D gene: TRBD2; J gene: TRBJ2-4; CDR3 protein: CASSPPGGIAKNIQYF; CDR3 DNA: TGTGCCAGCTCACCACCGGGAGGGATAGCCAAAAACATTCAGTACTTC
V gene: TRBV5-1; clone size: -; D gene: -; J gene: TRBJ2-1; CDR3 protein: CASSLVDGEGNEQFF; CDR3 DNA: TGCGCCAGCAGCTTGGTAGACGGAGAGGGCAATGAGCAGTTCTTC
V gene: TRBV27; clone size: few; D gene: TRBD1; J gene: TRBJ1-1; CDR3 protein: CASSWGTANTEAFF; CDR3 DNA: TGTGCCAGCAGTTGGGGGACAGCTAACACTGAAGCTTTCTTT
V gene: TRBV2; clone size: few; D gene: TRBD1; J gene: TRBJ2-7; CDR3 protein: CASSGDSFYEQYF; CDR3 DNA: TGTGCCAGCAGTGGGGACAGTTTCTACGAGCAGTACTTC
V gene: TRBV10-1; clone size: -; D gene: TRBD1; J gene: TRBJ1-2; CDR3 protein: CASSADRDGYTF; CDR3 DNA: TGCGCCAGCAGCGCGGACAGGGACGGCTACACCTTC
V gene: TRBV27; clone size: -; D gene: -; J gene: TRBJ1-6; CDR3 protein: CASSFRPPSQISPLHF; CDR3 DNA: TGTGCCAGCAGTTTCCGACCCCCATCACAGATTTCACCCCTCCACTTT
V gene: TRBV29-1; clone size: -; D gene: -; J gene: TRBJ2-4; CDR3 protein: CSVPDRDREYF; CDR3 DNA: TGCAGCGTCCCGGACCGGGATAGGGAGTACTTC
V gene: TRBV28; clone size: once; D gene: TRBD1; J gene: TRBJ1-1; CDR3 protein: CATKPGQGNTEAFF; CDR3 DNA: TGTGCCACGAAACCGGGACAGGGGAACACTGAAGCTTTCTTT
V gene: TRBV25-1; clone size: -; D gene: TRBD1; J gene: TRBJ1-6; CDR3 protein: CASSEWGQGHSPLHF; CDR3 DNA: TGTGCCAGCAGTGAATGGGGACAGGGTCATTCACCCCTCCACTTT
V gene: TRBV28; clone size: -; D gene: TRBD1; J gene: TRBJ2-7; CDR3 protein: CASQGQTYEQYF; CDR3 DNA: TGTGCCAGCCAGGGACAGACCTACGAGCAGTACTTC
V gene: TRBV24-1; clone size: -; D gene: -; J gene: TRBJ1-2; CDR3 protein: CATSDSRGVWNGYTF; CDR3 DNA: TGTGCCACCAGTGATTCCAGGGGCGTCTGGAATGGCTACACCTTC
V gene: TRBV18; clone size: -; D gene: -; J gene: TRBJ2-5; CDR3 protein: CASVGVGASAETQYF; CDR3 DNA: TGTGCCAGCGTCGGGGTGGGGGCGTCCGCGGAGACCCAGTACTTC
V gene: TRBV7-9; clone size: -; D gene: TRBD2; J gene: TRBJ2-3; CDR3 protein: CASSLSGRSPRTDTQYF; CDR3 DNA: TGTGCCAGCAGCCTCAGCGGGAGGTCCCCCCGCACAGATACGCAGTATTTT
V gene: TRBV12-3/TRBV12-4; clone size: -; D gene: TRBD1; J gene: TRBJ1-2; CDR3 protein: CASSKGQAYGYTF; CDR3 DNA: TGTGCCAGCAGTAAAGGACAGGCGTATGGCTACACCTTC
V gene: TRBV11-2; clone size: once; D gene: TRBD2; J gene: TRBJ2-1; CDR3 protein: CASSLALIQGGVYNEQFF; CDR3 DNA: TGTGCCAGCAGCTTAGCGTTGATTCAGGGAGGGGTTTACAATGAGCAGTTCTTC
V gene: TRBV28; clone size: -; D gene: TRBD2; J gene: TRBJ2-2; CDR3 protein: CASSSSGRATGELFF; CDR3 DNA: TGTGCCAGCAGTTCCAGCGGGAGGGCCACCGGGGAGCTGTTTTTT
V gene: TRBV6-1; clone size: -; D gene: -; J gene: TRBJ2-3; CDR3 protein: CASSEEIQHTQYF; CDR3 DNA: TGTGCCAGCAGTGAAGAGATACAACATACGCAGTATTTT
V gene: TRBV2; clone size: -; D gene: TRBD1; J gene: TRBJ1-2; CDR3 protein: CASNRGMLRYGYTF; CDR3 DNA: TGTGCCAGCAACAGGGGGATGCTTCGCTATGGCTACACCTTC
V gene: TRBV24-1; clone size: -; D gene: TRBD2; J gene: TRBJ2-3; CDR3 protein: CATSGLAGEEADTQYF; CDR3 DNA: TGTGCCACCAGTGGCCTAGCGGGAGAAGAAGCAGATACGCAGTATTTT
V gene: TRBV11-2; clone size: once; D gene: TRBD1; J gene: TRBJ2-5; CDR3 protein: CASSPDRGASETQYF; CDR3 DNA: TGTGCCAGCAGCCCAGACAGGGGGGCGTCAGAGACCCAGTACTTC
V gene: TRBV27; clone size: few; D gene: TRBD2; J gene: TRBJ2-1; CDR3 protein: CASSTGGPGHEQFF; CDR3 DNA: TGTGCCAGCAGCACGGGAGGGCCGGGGCATGAGCAGTTCTTC
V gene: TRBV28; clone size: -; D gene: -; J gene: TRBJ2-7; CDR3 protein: CASSRTGGFGSGIRDF; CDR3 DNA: -
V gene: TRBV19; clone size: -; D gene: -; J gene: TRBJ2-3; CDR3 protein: CASSSLAADTQYF; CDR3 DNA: TGTGCCAGTAGTTCACTAGCCGCAGATACGCAGTATTTT
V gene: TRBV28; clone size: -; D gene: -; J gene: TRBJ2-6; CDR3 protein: CASRDPGGANVLTF; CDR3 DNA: TGTGCCAGCAGAGACCCGGGAGGGGCCAACGTCCTGACTTTC
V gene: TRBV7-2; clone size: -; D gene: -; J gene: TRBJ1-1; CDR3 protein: CASSLERYTEAFF; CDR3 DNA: TGTGCCAGCAGCTTAGAGAGGTACACTGAAGCTTTCTTT
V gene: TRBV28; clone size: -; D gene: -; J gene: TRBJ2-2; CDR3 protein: CASSLSAGGRELFF; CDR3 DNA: TGTGCCAGCAGTTTATCCGCAGGGGGGCGGGAGCTGTTTTTT
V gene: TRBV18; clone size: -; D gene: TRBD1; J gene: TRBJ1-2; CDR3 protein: CASSPETGSGYTF; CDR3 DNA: TGTGCCAGCTCACCGGAGACAGGGTCCGGCTACACCTTC
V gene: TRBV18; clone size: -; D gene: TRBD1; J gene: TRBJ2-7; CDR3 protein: CASSPAGQAHEQYF; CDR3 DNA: TGTGCCAGCTCACCGGCGGGACAGGCCCACGAGCAGTACTTC
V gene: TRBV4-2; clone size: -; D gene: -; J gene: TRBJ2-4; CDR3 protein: CASSQVSGKGKNIQYF; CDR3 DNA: TGTGCCAGCAGCCAAGTATCCGGGAAAGGCAAAAACATTCAGTACTTC